Below, 4 T cell receptor beta chains from the same sample are listed, as sequenced in a study of identical twins. TCRdb ran MiXCR on the 5' RACE reads and lists one entry per CDR3 protein. Of about 570,000 distinct CDR3 sequences detected, 7.5% to 10% appear once; the ten largest clones hold approximately 3%. These same records also appear under a second study, on yellow fever vaccine responses in identical twins.

Sequencing was performed on PBMCs. The receptors originated from a woman aged 18-30 years in good health.

This clonotype was recorded a few times. The genes are TRBV28 and TRBJ2-7; 10 bases match TRBD1. CDR3 size: 15 residues. The germline V gene has CDR1 MDHEN and CDR2 SYDVKM. Trimming took 10 bases from V and 5 from J; bases not matched to a gene: 14. This CDR3 reads CATTRGGQGSHEQYF. For the CDR3, the DNA is TGTGCCACCACAAGGGGGGGACAGGGGTCCCACGAGCAGTACTTC.

This clonotype has a handful of counts. The chain is built from TRBV20-1 and TRBJ1-5, with D possibly TRBD1 on 6 matching bases. The V end was cut by 2 bases, the J end by 2 bases, with 13 bases between. This CDR3 is built from 15 residues. CDR1 and CDR2 (germline): DFQATT, SNEGSKA (reference sequence). In nucleotides, the CDR3 is TGCAGTGCTAGAACCAGGGGTTGGGGCAATCAGCCCCAGCATTTT. This sequence encodes CSARTRGWGNQPQHF.

This clonotype was picked up a small number of times. The CDR3 does not close with the conserved phenylalanine or tryptophan, likely indicating a read error. The chain links TRBV27 to TRBJ2-7, with a weak D call TRBD2 (6 bases). This CDR3 contains 15 residues. Germline V gene lookup returns CDR1 MNHEY and CDR2 SMNVEV (reference sequence). Trimming took off 8 bases at V and 2 bases at J, with 19 bases between the two ends. DNA of the CDR3: TGTGCCAGCTTTTCCGCTGGAGGGATTGCCTACGAGCAGTACTCC. The encoded protein is CASFSAGGIAYEQYS.

This clonotype was counted between two and nine times. This sequence joins TRBV7-9 and TRBJ2-1; 11 bases are shared with TRBD2. Germline CDR1 reads SEHNR; CDR2 reads FQNEAQ (reference sequence). The junction had 8 bases not matched to a gene; V was cut back by 6 bases and J by 4 bases. The CDR3 is 16 residues long. The CDR3 bases are TGTGCCAGCAGGGGACTAGCGGCCGAGGGGTACAATGAGCAGTTCTTC. This codes for CASRGLAAEGYNEQFF.